One sample yielded the 8 T cell receptor beta chains listed below, sequenced in a study of OX40 agonist ivuxolimab in advanced cancers. Clones were read by immunoSEQ multiplex PCR, and TCRdb kept only the in-frame ones, dropping some. The sample holds roughly 76,000 clones, roughly 92% seen once. Specimen: CD4+ or CD8+ T cells sorted from blood, collected in a trial of the OX40 agonist ivuxolimab. These receptors were obtained from an adult with an advanced solid tumor such as melanoma, head and neck, liver or kidney cancer.

The V gene is TRBV7-3, the J gene TRBJ1-6, with D maybe TRBD1 (5 bases). Germline V gene sequence: CDR1 SGHTA, CDR2 FQGTGA. V was cut by 0 bases and J by 10 bases, with 10 bases left in between. This CDR3 region has 14 residues. The CDR3 spells CASSLTIWGSPLHF. The CDR3 DNA reads TGTGCCAGCAGCTTAACGATTTGGGGGTCACCCCTCCACTTT.

The table lists this clone with a count of one. This chain uses TRBV21-1 with TRBJ1-1; TRBD1 reflects the table's D call only, with no check against the DNA. TRBV21-1 is designated a pseudogene. The CDR3 consists of 14 residues. CDR3: CASSVRLNRGGAFF. The CDR3 DNA is TGTGCCAGCAGCGTACGACTTAATAGGGGTGGGGCTTTCTTT.

The V call is TRBV12-2, the J call TRBJ2-3; TRBD2 was called by the table and not checked on the DNA. TRBV12-2 is a recognized pseudogene. The CDR3 is 17 residues long. CDR3 sequence reads: CASRLEVSGTRTDTQYF. CDR3 sequence (DNA): TGTGCAAGTCGCTTAGAGGTGTCCGGAACGAGGACAGATACGCAGTATTTT.

The CDR3: CASSQDSGRQGYPYEQYF. CDR3 coding DNA: TGCGCCAGCAGCCAGGATTCGGGGCGACAGGGCTACCCCTACGAGCAGTACTTC. The chain joins TRBV4-3 to TRBJ2-7; 7 bases line up with TRBD1. Germline V gene sequence: CDR1 LGHNA, CDR2 YSLEER. Unmatched junction bases numbered 16, after V lost 3 bases and J lost 2 bases. There are 18 residues in the CDR3.

CDR3 nucleotides: TGTGCCAGCAGCCAAGATATTGTGGCGGCCCAAGAGACCCAGTACTTC. Translated: CASSQDIVAAQETQYF. V gene TRBV14 combines with J gene TRBJ2-5; D unresolved. Germline V CDR1 and CDR2: SGHDN, FVKESK. V lost 0 bases and J lost 1, with 12 bases in between. CDR3 length: 16 amino acids.

The chain employs TRBV28 and TRBJ1-1, with D hard to call. Germline V gives CDR1 MDHEN, CDR2 SYDVKM. The CDR3 spans 13 residues. V lost 4 bases and J lost 2, with 8 bases in between. CDR3 coding DNA: TGTGCCAGCAGTTGGACCGATAACACTGAAGCTTTCTTT. This gives the protein CASSWTDNTEAFF.

This rearrangement joins TRBV4-2 to TRBJ2-1, with 9 bases matching TRBD2. Trimming took 3 bases from V and 6 from J; bases not matched to a gene: 9. CDR3 length: 16 residues. Germline loops: CDR1 LGHNA, CDR2 YNFKEQ. The CDR3 DNA sequence: TGTGCCAGCAGCCATCCGCGGGGGGGCGGTTTCAATGAGCAGTTCTTC. Amino acid sequence: CASSHPRGGGFNEQFF.

The chain links TRBV7-3 to TRBJ1-1, with TRBD1 matching 7 bases. Germline CDR1 and CDR2: SGHTA and FQGTGA. V trimming: 5 bases; J trimming: 4 bases; junction bases outside the gene matches: 7. CDR3 length: 14 amino acids. The CDR3 DNA sequence: TGTGCCAGCAGCCCGACAGGGTCGATCACTGAAGCTTTCTTT. Residues: CASSPTGSITEAFF.